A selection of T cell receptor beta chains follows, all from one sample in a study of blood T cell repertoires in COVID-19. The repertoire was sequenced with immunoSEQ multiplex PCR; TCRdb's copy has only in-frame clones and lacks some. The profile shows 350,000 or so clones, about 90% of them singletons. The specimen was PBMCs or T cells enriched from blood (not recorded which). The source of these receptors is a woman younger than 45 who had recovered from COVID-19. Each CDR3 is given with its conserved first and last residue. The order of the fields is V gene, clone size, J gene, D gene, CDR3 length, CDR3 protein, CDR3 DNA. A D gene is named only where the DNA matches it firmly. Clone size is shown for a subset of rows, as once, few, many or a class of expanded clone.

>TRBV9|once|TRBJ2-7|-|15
CASSVGGSGRGEQYF
TGTGCCAGCAGCGTAGGTGGTAGTGGTCGAGGCGAGCAGTACTTC
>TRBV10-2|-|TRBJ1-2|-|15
CASSEAPNPNYGYTF
TGCGCCAGCAGTGAAGCACCCAACCCTAACTATGGCTACACCTTC
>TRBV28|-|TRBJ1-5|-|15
CASSYQQGSNQPQHF
TGTGCCAGCAGTTATCAACAGGGAAGCAATCAGCCCCAGCATTTT
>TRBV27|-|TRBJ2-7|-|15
CASSPVGGGNHEQYF
TGTGCCAGCAGCCCCGTCGGGGGTGGCAACCACGAGCAGTACTTC
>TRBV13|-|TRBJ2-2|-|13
CASSLRGTGELFF
TGTGCCAGCAGCTTACGGGGCACCGGGGAGCTGTTTTTT
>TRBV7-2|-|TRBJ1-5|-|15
CASSTGHYSNQPQHF
TGTGCCAGCAGCACGGGACACTATAGCAATCAGCCCCAGCATTTT
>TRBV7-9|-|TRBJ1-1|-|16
CASSLAGRGGDTEAFF
TGTGCCAGCAGCTTAGCGGGCCGGGGAGGGGACACTGAAGCTTTCTTT
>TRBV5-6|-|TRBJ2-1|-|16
CASSLGGPSSYNEQFF
TGTGCCAGCAGCTTGGGTGGGCCGAGCTCCTACAATGAGCAGTTCTTC
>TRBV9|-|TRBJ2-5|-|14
CASSPLGFQETQYF
TGTGCCAGCAGCCCACTCGGGTTTCAAGAGACCCAGTACTTC
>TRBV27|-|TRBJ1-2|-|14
CASSFRQRRYGYTF
TGTGCCAGCAGTTTCAGACAGAGGCGATATGGCTACACCTTC
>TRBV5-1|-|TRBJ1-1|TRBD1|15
CASSRAGGGNTEAFF
TGCGCCAGCAGCCGCGCAGGGGGAGGAAACACTGAAGCTTTCTTT
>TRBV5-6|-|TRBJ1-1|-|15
CASSLAGVGNTEAFF
TGTGCCAGCAGCTTGGCAGGGGTCGGGAACACTGAAGCTTTCTTT
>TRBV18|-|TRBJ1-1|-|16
CASSSNRDTGNTEAFF
TGTGCCAGCTCATCCAACCGGGACACCGGAAACACTGAAGCTTTCTTT
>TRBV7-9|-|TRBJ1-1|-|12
CASSPRQFEAFF
TGTGCCAGCAGCCCCAGACAGTTTGAAGCTTTCTTT
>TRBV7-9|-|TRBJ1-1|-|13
CASSYTGNTEAFF
TGTGCCAGCAGCTATACAGGAAACACTGAAGCTTTCTTT